Presented here are 30 T cell receptor beta chains from one specimen sequenced in a study of T cell repertoires in cytomegalovirus infection. The antigens for these receptors are not known. MiXCR was run by TCRdb on the reads, yielding one entry per CDR3 protein. The table has roughly 860,000 distinct CDR3 sequences, less than 35% seen once. The sequences come from cultured CD8+ T cells from PBMCs, collected from culture after CMV antigen stimulation. The receptors stem from a human donor in good health (CMV status not recorded). Some clones in this sample may be carry-over from other donors' samples.

The chain couples TRBV2 to TRBJ1-4; 9 bases map to TRBD1. The germline gives CDR1 SNHLY, CDR2 FYNNEI. Trimming cost V 1 base and J 8 bases; bases outside gene matches: 5. CDR3 length: 15 amino acids. The CDR3 DNA reads as TGTGCCAGCAGTGAAGGTCGGACAGGGGACGAAAAACTGTTTTTT. It specifies CASSEGRTGDEKLFF.

This clonotype came up a few times. This sequence joins TRBV5-4 and TRBJ2-1; the D call may be TRBD1 or TRBD2 (6 bases each). Germline V gives CDR1 SGHNT, CDR2 YYREEE (reference sequence). This CDR3 spans 14 amino acids. The V and J ends lost 0 bases and 8 bases respectively, with 12 bases between them. CDR3 in amino acids: CASSLDGGSDEQFF. DNA of the CDR3: TGTGCCAGCAGCTTGGACGGGGGCTCAGATGAGCAGTTCTTC.

This clonotype was counted ten times or more. The V and J genes are TRBV7-2 and TRBJ2-5; 7 bases map to TRBD1. V trimming: 2 bases; J trimming: 2 bases; junction bases outside the gene matches: 2. CDR1 SGHTA and CDR2 FQGNSA come from the germline V gene. The CDR3 covers 14 residues. CDR3 coding DNA: TGTGCCAGCAGCTTAACAGGGGTTCAAGAGACCCAGTACTTC. It is translated as CASSLTGVQETQYF.

The gene calls are TRBV15 and TRBJ2-5; D not resolved. The V gene lost 5 bases and the J gene lost 5 bases, with 12 bases spanning the gap. This CDR3 comprises 13 residues. Per the germline V gene, CDR1 is LNHNV and CDR2 is YYDKDF (reference sequence). This CDR3 is CATSPARSETQYF. The DNA of the CDR3 is TGTGCCACCAGCCCCGCGAGGAGCGAGACCCAGTACTTC.

This chain joins TRBV4-3 and TRBJ2-3; D is undetermined. Trimming left V 0 bases short and J 6 bases short, with 10 bases between. The CDR3 runs to 14 residues. Germline-derived CDR1 and CDR2 are LGHNA and YSLEER. DNA of the CDR3: TGCGCCAGCAGCCAAGATGATACGTGGGATACGCAGTATTTT. Translated, it gives CASSQDDTWDTQYF.

This chain uses TRBV6-1 with TRBJ2-1; 13 positions match TRBD2. The germline gives CDR1 MNHNS, CDR2 SASEGT. This CDR3 region has 13 residues. V lost 6 bases to trimming and J lost 10 bases; unmatched junction nucleotides: 3. The CDR3 DNA reads as TGTGCCAGCAGCGGACTAGCGGGGGAGGAGCAGTTCTTC. This codes for CASSGLAGEEQFF.

V usage is TRBV2 and J usage is TRBJ1-5; D not certain. Germline lookup yields CDR1 SNHLY and CDR2 FYNNEI. CDR3 size: 17 residues. V lost 4 bases to trimming and J lost 4 bases, with 20 bases between them. The CDR3 region is CASSVSPDPGTNQPQHF. CDR3 DNA sequence: TGTGCCAGCAGTGTGAGTCCGGATCCAGGTACGAATCAGCCCCAGCATTTT.

V and J are TRBV7-9 and TRBJ2-1; TRBD2 is a possible D gene (5 bases). This CDR3 spans 17 amino acids. V lost 1 base to trimming and J lost 5 bases, with 18 bases between them. Germline V CDR1 and CDR2: SEHNR, FQNEAQ (reference sequence). DNA of the CDR3: TGTGCCAGCAGCTTAGTTTATGGGAGCTCGCCACACAATGAGCAGTTCTTC. Its protein is CASSLVYGSSPHNEQFF.

This clonotype has just a few counts. The gene calls are TRBV29-1 and TRBJ1-2; D unclear. The CDR3 covers 13 residues. Germline CDR1 is SQVTM and CDR2 is ANQGSEA. V was pared by 5 bases and J by 5 bases, with 15 bases between. In DNA, the CDR3 is TGCAGCGTTTGGAGTGGCGGGATGTATGGCTACACCTTC. Translating it yields CSVWSGGMYGYTF. Drawing the rest from reference TRBV29-1 and TRBJ1-2, the complete variable domain is SAVISQKPSRDICQRGTSLTIQCQVDSQVTMMFWYRQQPGQSLTLIATANQGSEATYESGFVIDKFPISRPNLTFSTLTVSNMSPEDSSIYLCSVWSGGMYGYTFGSGTRLTVV.

The chain employs TRBV2 and TRBJ2-7; the D call may be TRBD1 or TRBD2 (6 bases each). Germline V CDR1 and CDR2: SNHLY, FYNNEI. The CDR3 extends over 15 amino acids. V was trimmed by 3 bases and J by 0 bases, leaving 12 bases between them. Written as DNA, the CDR3 is TGTGCCAGCAGTGAGGGGGGCGAGAGCTCCTACGAGCAGTACTTC. Translated: CASSEGGESSYEQYF.

This rearrangement joins TRBV20-1 to TRBJ2-4, with a possible D match to TRBD2 (5 bases). Per the germline V gene, CDR1 is DFQATT and CDR2 is SNEGSKA (reference sequence). This CDR3 is built from 18 residues. V lost 0 bases to trimming and J lost 2 bases, with 20 bases between them. CDR3: CSARDRRTSGGSKNIQYF. In DNA form, the CDR3 reads TGCAGTGCTAGAGACAGGAGGACTTCGGGCGGCTCCAAAAACATTCAGTACTTC.

V is TRBV28 and J is TRBJ2-1; perhaps TRBD2 as D (5 bases). The length of the CDR3 is 15 residues. V lost 6 bases, J lost 2 bases, and 14 bases lay in between. Germline V gives CDR1 MDHEN, CDR2 SYDVKM. The CDR3 reads CASSPQRVPYNEQFF. The CDR3 bases are TGTGCCAGCAGCCCCCAGAGGGTACCCTACAATGAGCAGTTCTTC.

The gene calls are TRBV12-3 or TRBV12-4 and TRBJ2-1; tentatively, D is TRBD2 (6 bases). Trimming pared 9 bases from V and 8 bases from J, leaving 11 bases between. The CDR3 spans 11 residues. In DNA, the CDR3 is TGTGCCAGTCGGAGGAGGGATGAGCAGTTCTTC. Protein product: CASRRRDEQFF.

The chain is built from TRBV6-5 and TRBJ1-2, with a weak D call TRBD1 (6 bases). The CDR3 runs 14 residues. Per germline, CDR1 MNHEY and CDR2 SVGAGI. V lost 7 bases and J 5 bases, leaving 17 bases between the germline ends. The CDR3 DNA reads TGTGCCAGCACTTCTGGGGGGACACAATATGGCTACACCTTC. The encoded protein is CASTSGGTQYGYTF.

The V and J genes are TRBV19 and TRBJ1-1; D is undetermined. The ends were cut back, 3 bases at V and 1 base at J, with 6 bases in the middle. Germline assignment: CDR1 LNHDA and CDR2 SQIVND (reference sequence). The CDR3 runs to 13 residues. CDR3 residues: CASSIWQNTEAFF. As DNA, the CDR3 is TGTGCCAGTAGTATCTGGCAGAACACTGAAGCTTTCTTT.

The V and J genes are TRBV7-9 and TRBJ1-2; D remains ambiguous. Germline CDR1 reads SEHNR; CDR2 reads FQNEAQ (reference sequence). This CDR3 has 11 amino acids. The germline V and J ends were trimmed by 0 bases and 8 bases, with 4 bases remaining between them. CDR3 sequence (DNA): TGTGCCAGCAGCTTAGCGTTGGGCTACACCTTC. Its translation: CASSLALGYTF.

This clonotype has only a few counts. V and J are TRBV24-1 and TRBJ2-2; D gene unclear. Trimming stripped 4 bases from V and 5 bases from J, with 13 bases between. CDR1 and CDR2 (germline): KGHDR, SFDVKD. CDR3 length equals 15 residues. Here the CDR3 reads CATSDDPVRTGELFF. CDR3 sequence (DNA): TGTGCCACCAGTGACGATCCAGTTCGGACCGGGGAGCTGTTTTTT.

This clonotype was picked up a small number of times. J is TRBJ2-1 and V is TRBV5-6; D possibly corresponds to TRBD2 (5 bases). Germline V lookup: CDR1 SGHDT, CDR2 YYEEEE. The V gene lost 2 bases and the J gene lost 4 bases, with 16 bases spanning the gap. CDR3 length equals 16 residues. The CDR3 DNA reads as TGTGCCAGCAGCTTTGGACTGCTTATCGATTACAATGAGCAGTTCTTC. This gives the protein CASSFGLLIDYNEQFF.

The CDR3, as DNA: TGTGCCAGCATCCAGGGGGCGGACAGAACAGATACGCAGTATTTT. Translating gives CASIQGADRTDTQYF. V is TRBV7-2 and J is TRBJ2-3; 8 nucleotides line up with TRBD1. The CDR3 totals 15 residues. Germline CDR1 and CDR2: SGHTA and FQGNSA. J gave up 3 bases and V 7 bases, and 9 bases lay outside the gene matches.

This clonotype was counted only a few times. The chain is built from TRBV4-1 and TRBJ2-7; 9 positions agree with TRBD1. Trimming removed 0 bases from V and 4 bases from J; junction bases left unmatched: 10. The CDR3 is made up of 17 amino acids. Germline V gene sequence: CDR1 MGHRA, CDR2 YSYEKL. CDR3 region: CASSQEGGTGSRYEQYF. Here the CDR3 DNA reads TGCGCCAGCAGCCAAGAGGGAGGGACAGGGAGTAGATACGAGCAGTACTTC.

The chain couples TRBV6-6 to TRBJ1-1; possible D gene TRBD1, 5 bases. Germline V gene sequence: CDR1 MNHNY, CDR2 SVGAGI (reference sequence). The germline V and J ends were trimmed by 3 bases and 2 bases, with 13 bases remaining between them. The CDR3 is 15 amino acids. CDR3 in DNA: TGTGCCAGCAGTTATTGGGGGGGGGTAAACACTGAAGCTTTCTTT. This codes for CASSYWGGVNTEAFF.

This clonotype occurred a few times. The V gene is TRBV11-1, the J gene TRBJ1-1; D is unclear. The CDR3 sequence is 12 residues long. V lost 3 bases, J lost 5 bases, and 7 bases lay in between. Germline V CDR1 and CDR2: SGHAT, FQDESV (reference sequence). Here the CDR3 reads CASSFLRTEAFF. The DNA for the CDR3 is TGTGCCAGCAGCTTCTTGAGGACTGAAGCTTTCTTT. Full variable domain (remainder filled in from reference TRBV11-1 and TRBJ1-1): EAEVAQSPRYKITEKSQAVAFWCDPISGHATLYWYRQILGQGPELLVQFQDESVVDDSQLPKDRFSAERLKGVDSTLKIQPAELGDSAMYLCASSFLRTEAFFGQGTRLTVV.

This clonotype turned up a few times. The V gene is TRBV25-1, the J gene TRBJ2-2; no clear D. Trimming removed 8 bases at V and 3 bases at J, with 10 bases between. The CDR3 totals 13 residues. CDR1 is MGHDK and CDR2 is SYGVNS in the germline V gene. CDR3 protein: CASGTWDTGELFF. The CDR3 DNA sequence: TGTGCCAGCGGTACATGGGACACCGGGGAGCTGTTTTTT.

This clonotype has a handful of counts. The genes are TRBV6-2 or TRBV6-3 and TRBJ2-1; D gene ambiguous. V was trimmed by 2 bases and J by 6 bases, leaving 5 bases between them. CDR1 is MNHEY and CDR2 is SVGEGT in the germline V gene. This CDR3 has 12 amino acids. Here the CDR3 DNA reads TGTGCCAGCAGTTACAACGTCAATGAGCAGTTCTTC. Residues: CASSYNVNEQFF.

This clonotype occurred a few times. J is TRBJ1-6 and V is TRBV28; D unresolved. Trimming took 3 bases from V and 7 from J, leaving 13 bases between them. Looked up from germline, CDR1 is MDHEN and CDR2 is SYDVKM. This CDR3 is 15 amino acids long. In DNA form, the CDR3 reads TGTGCCAGCAGTTTCCCCGGGTTAGGAAATTCACCCCTCCACTTT. The encoded protein is CASSFPGLGNSPLHF. The full variable domain, with the rest looked up from reference TRBV28 and TRBJ1-6, is DVKVTQSSRYLVKRTGEKVFLECVQDMDHENMFWYRQDPGLGLRLIYFSYDVKMKEKGDIPEGYSVSREKKERFSLILESASTNQTSMYLCASSFPGLGNSPLHFGNGTRLTVT.

The CDR3 DNA reads as TGTGCCAGCAGCTTAGACCAGCCGGTTAGCACAGATACGCAGTATTTT. Encoded protein: CASSLDQPVSTDTQYF. The rearrangement joins TRBV7-6 to TRBJ2-3; no reliable D call. Germline CDR1 is SGHVS and CDR2 is FNYEAQ. The CDR3 spans 16 residues. The V end was cut by 1 base, the J end by 0 bases, with 11 bases between. Filled out from reference TRBV7-6 and TRBJ2-3, the complete variable domain reads GAGVSQSPRYKVTKRGQDVALRCDPISGHVSLYWYRQALGQGPEFLTYFNYEAQQDKSGLPNDRFSAERPEGSISTLTIQRTEQRDSAMYRCASSLDQPVSTDTQYFGPGTRLTVL.

This clonotype was seen a handful of times. The V gene is TRBV7-9, the J gene TRBJ1-5, with unresolved D. V dropped 1 base and J dropped 7 bases, with 8 bases sitting between them. Germline V gene data show CDR1 as SEHNR and CDR2 as FQNEAQ (reference sequence). The CDR3 has 13 residues. CDR3 in DNA: TGTGCCAGCAGCTTAGGTCAGTTGCAGCCCCAGCATTTT. It specifies CASSLGQLQPQHF.

This clonotype has ten or more counts. The chain links TRBV12-3 or TRBV12-4 to TRBJ2-3, with D tentatively TRBD2 (6 bases). V gave up 2 bases and J gave up 2 bases, with 11 bases separating them. CDR3 size: 15 residues. CDR3 DNA sequence: TGTGCCAGCAGTTTATGGGGGGAGCCCACAGATACGCAGTATTTT. Encoded protein: CASSLWGEPTDTQYF.

This clonotype appeared once. A read error may explain this, as a much larger clone is one base away. The CDR3 reads CVSSWTSGGTGELFF. The CDR3 DNA reads as TGTGTCAGCAGCTGGACTAGCGGGGGCACCGGGGAGCTGTTTTTT. This chain uses TRBV7-6 with TRBJ2-2; 13 bases line up with TRBD2. CDR1 and CDR2 (germline): SGHVS, FNYEAQ. CDR3 length equals 15 residues.

The rearrangement links TRBV6-1 to TRBJ1-2; 7 bases fit TRBD1. The length of the CDR3 is 13 residues. The ends lost 7 bases at V and 4 bases at J; junction bases unmatched: 6. Germline V CDR1 and CDR2: MNHNS, SASEGT. Here the CDR3 reads CASNPGDSYGYTF. The CDR3 nucleotides read TGTGCCAGCAATCCCGGGGACAGCTATGGCTACACCTTC.